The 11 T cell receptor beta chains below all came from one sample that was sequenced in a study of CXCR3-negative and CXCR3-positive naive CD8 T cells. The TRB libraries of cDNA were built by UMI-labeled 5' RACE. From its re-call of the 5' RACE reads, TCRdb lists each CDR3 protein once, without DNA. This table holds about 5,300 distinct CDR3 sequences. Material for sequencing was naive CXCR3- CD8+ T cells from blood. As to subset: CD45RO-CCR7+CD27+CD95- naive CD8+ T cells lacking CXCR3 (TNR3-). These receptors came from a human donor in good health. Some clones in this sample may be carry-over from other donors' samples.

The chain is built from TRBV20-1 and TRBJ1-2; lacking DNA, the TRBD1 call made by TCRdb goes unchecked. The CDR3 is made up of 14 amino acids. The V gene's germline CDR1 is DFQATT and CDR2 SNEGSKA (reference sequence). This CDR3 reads CSAPDRQDDWGYTF.

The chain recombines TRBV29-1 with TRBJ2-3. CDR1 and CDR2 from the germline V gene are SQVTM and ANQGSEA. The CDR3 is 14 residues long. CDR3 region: CSVDSGDHTDTQYF.

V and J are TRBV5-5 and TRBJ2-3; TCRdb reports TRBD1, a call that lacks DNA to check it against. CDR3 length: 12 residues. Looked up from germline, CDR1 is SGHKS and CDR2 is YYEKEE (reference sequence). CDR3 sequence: CASSHREDTQYF.

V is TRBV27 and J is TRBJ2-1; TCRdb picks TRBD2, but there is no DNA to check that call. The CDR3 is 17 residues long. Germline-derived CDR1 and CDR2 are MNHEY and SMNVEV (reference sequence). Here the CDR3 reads CASSPGTSGPSYNEQFF.

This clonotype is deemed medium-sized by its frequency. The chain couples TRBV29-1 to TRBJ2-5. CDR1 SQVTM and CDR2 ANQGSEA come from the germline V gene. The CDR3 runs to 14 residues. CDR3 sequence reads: CSVEDLWRQETQYF.

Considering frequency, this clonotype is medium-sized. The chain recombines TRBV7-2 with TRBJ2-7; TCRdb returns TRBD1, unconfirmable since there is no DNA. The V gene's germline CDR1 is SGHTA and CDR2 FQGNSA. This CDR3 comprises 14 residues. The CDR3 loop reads CASSTLGQGPEQYF.

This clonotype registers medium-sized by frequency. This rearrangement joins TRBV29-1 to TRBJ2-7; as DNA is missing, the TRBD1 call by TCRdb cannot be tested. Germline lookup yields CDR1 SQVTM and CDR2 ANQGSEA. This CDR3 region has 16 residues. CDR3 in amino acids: CSVEGTTGARTYEQYF.

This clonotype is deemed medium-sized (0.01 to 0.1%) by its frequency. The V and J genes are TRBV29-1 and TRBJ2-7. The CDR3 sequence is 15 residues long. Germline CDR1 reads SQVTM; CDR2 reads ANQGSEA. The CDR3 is CSVEDDGSSGYEQYF.

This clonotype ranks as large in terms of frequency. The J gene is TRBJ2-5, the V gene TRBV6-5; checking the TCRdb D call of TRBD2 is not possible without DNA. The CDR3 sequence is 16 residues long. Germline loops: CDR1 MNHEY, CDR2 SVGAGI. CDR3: CASRRLAGDVEETQYF.

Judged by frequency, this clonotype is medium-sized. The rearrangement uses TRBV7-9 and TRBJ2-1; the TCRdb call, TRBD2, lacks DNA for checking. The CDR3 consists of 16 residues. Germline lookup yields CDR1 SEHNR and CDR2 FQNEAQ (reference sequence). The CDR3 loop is CASSLREAVSSLEQFF.

CDR3 region: CSVEGSRNPYEQYF. The chain carries TRBV29-1 and TRBJ2-7. Germline V gives CDR1 SQVTM, CDR2 ANQGSEA. The length of the CDR3 is 14 residues.